This passage covers 22 T cell receptor beta chains from one sample sequenced in a study of blood T cells in healthy people across ages. Combining a sample-barcoded 5' primer with a J-beta primer mix, a second PCR ran for roughly 6 to 12 cycles. TCRdb re-called the 5' RACE reads with MiXCR, one entry per CDR3 protein. This table has 1.5 million to 2 million distinct CDR3 sequences, roughly two fifths appearing once. Input material: blood. The receptors were sampled from a human donor in good health.

This clonotype was counted between two and nine times. J is TRBJ2-7 and V is TRBV27; D gene ambiguous. This CDR3 has 10 residues. Trimming shortened V by 7 bases and J by 4 bases, and 5 bases separated the two germline ends. The germline CDR1 and CDR2 sequences are MNHEY and SMNVEV (reference sequence). This CDR3 is CASNRYEQYF. DNA for the CDR3: TGTGCCAGCAATCGTTACGAGCAGTACTTC.

V and J are TRBV20-1 and TRBJ2-3; D may be TRBD1 (6 bases). V lost 1 base, J lost 3 bases, and 8 bases lay in between. The CDR3 spans 13 residues. Germline V lookup: CDR1 DFQATT, CDR2 SNEGSKA (reference sequence). The CDR3 DNA reads as TGCAGTGCTAGAGCAGGGGAAACAGATACGCAGTATTTT. This translates into CSARAGETDTQYF.

V and J are TRBV7-9 and TRBJ2-1, with D tentatively TRBD1 (6 bases). CDR3 length: 12 amino acids. Trimming removed 5 bases at V and 7 bases at J, with 9 bases between. Germline V lookup: CDR1 SEHNR, CDR2 FQNEAQ (reference sequence). This CDR3 reads CASSHGTNEQFF. The CDR3 DNA reads TGTGCCAGCAGCCACGGGACAAATGAGCAGTTCTTC. The full variable domain, rest sourced from reference TRBV7-9 and TRBJ2-1, is DTGVSQNPRHKITKRGQNVTFRCDPISEHNRLYWYRQTLGQGPEFLTYFQNEAQLEKSRLLSDRFSAERPKGSFSTLEIQRTEQGDSAMYLCASSHGTNEQFFGPGTRLTVL.

The genes are TRBV11-3 and TRBJ2-1; 11 bases fit TRBD1. J gave up 7 bases and V 5 bases, and 7 bases lay outside the gene matches. Germline V gene data show CDR1 as SGHNT and CDR2 as YENEEA. CDR3 size: 15 residues. The CDR3: CASSNRDRGTNEQFF. The CDR3 DNA follows: TGTGCCAGCAGCAACCGGGACAGGGGGACTAATGAGCAGTTCTTC. The full variable domain, with the rest looked up from reference TRBV11-3 and TRBJ2-1, is EAGVVQSPRYKIIEKKQPVAFWCNPISGHNTLYWYLQNLGQGPELLIRYENEEAVDDSQLPKDRFSAERLKGVDSTLKIQPAELGDSAVYLCASSNRDRGTNEQFFGPGTRLTVL.

The chain couples TRBV27 to TRBJ2-2; D uncertain. V dropped 5 bases and J dropped 7 bases, with 8 bases sitting between them. The CDR3 has 12 amino acids. Per the germline V gene, CDR1 is MNHEY and CDR2 is SMNVEV (reference sequence). CDR3 DNA sequence: TGTGCCAGCAGTCCACCGATCGGGGAGCTGTTTTTT. Its protein is CASSPPIGELFF.

This clonotype appeared a few times. V usage is TRBV7-9 and J usage is TRBJ2-2, with D maybe TRBD2 (6 bases). The germline V gene has CDR1 SEHNR and CDR2 FQNEAQ (reference sequence). V was clipped by 1 base and J by 0 bases, with 9 bases between them. This CDR3 region has 16 residues. CDR3 protein: CASSLVVAANTGELFF. CDR3 bases: TGTGCCAGCAGCTTAGTGGTAGCGGCGAACACCGGGGAGCTGTTTTTT.

This clonotype was seen more than once but under ten times. This chain joins TRBV2 and TRBJ2-3; 7 positions match TRBD1. This CDR3 region has 13 residues. V shed 8 bases and J 4 bases; nucleotides not matched to a gene: 6. CDR1 is SNHLY and CDR2 is FYNNEI in the germline V gene. The CDR3 region has the DNA TGTGCCAGCGTGGAGACAGGGTCAGATACGCAGTATTTT. This codes for CASVETGSDTQYF.

Only a few counts were recorded for this clonotype. The V and J genes are TRBV20-1 and TRBJ2-1; D is unclear. The germline V and J ends were trimmed by 2 bases and 0 bases, with 11 bases remaining between them. The CDR3 is made up of 15 amino acids. From germline, CDR1 is DFQATT and CDR2 SNEGSKA (reference sequence). In DNA, the CDR3 is TGCAGTGCTAGACCCCATATAAGCTCCTACAATGAGCAGTTCTTC. The encoded protein is CSARPHISSYNEQFF.

This clonotype was observed a few times. The chain uses TRBV29-1 and TRBJ1-1; no clear D gene. V shed 6 bases and J shed 11 bases, with 16 bases lying between them. CDR1 is SQVTM, CDR2 ANQGSEA, per germline. The CDR3 extends over 11 amino acids. The CDR3 sequence is CSVLRPHKAFF. The DNA for the CDR3 is TGCAGCGTCTTACGTCCCCACAAGGCTTTCTTT.

This clonotype has just a few counts. J is TRBJ2-4 and V is TRBV4-3; 9 bases agree with TRBD2. The J call may not be correct, given that the DNA end is closer to TRBJ2-7. Germline V gene data show CDR1 as LGHNA and CDR2 as YSLEER. CDR3 length: 15 amino acids. CDR3 DNA sequence: TGCGCCAGCAGCCAAGGACTAGCGGTTACCTACGAGCAGTACTTC. Protein: CASSQGLAVTYEQYF.

The chain is built from TRBV10-3 and TRBJ2-1; a possible D gene is TRBD1 (5 bases). Germline-derived CDR1 and CDR2 are ENHRY and SYGVKD. V lost 3 bases and J lost 7, with 16 bases in between. This CDR3 is built from 15 residues. The CDR3 nucleotides are TGTGCCATCAGTGACGGTCAGGGTTTCTGGAATGAGCAGTTCTTC. It specifies CAISDGQGFWNEQFF.

The V call is TRBV6-5, the J call TRBJ1-1; no clear D. The V gene's germline CDR1 is MNHEY and CDR2 SVGAGI. The CDR3 has 13 amino acids. V was pared by 6 bases and J by 6 bases, with 14 bases between. The DNA for the CDR3 is TGTGCCAGCAGGACCCAAGGATGGGCTGAAGCTTTCTTT. It encodes CASRTQGWAEAFF.

A remark on this clonotype: Relative to the germline gene, one junction end is altered; a read error may explain this. The chain joins TRBV4-3 to TRBJ2-3, with D maybe TRBD2 (7 bases). Germline V gene lookup returns CDR1 LGHNA and CDR2 YSLEER. The CDR3 has 17 residues. This CDR3 is CAGSQDLRGGPPDTQYF. The CDR3 DNA reads as TGCGCCGGCAGCCAAGATCTGAGGGGGGGCCCCCCAGATACGCAGTATTTT.

This clonotype was seen more than once but under ten times. This CDR3 is CAISLTSGSYEQYF. CDR3 nucleotide sequence: TGTGCCATCAGTCTGACTAGCGGATCCTACGAGCAGTACTTC. V gene TRBV10-3 combines with J gene TRBJ2-7; 9 bases agree with TRBD2. Looked up from germline, CDR1 is ENHRY and CDR2 is SYGVKD. Losses at the gene ends were 5 bases for V and 1 base for J; bases not matched to a gene: 3. The CDR3 is 14 amino acids.

This rearrangement joins TRBV4-2 to TRBJ2-2; D gene uncertain. CDR1 is LGHNA, CDR2 YNFKEQ, per germline. The CDR3 consists of 15 residues. V was cut by 1 base and J by 5 bases, with 11 bases left in between. CDR3: CASSQAVYQTGELFF. Here the CDR3 DNA reads TGTGCCAGCAGCCAAGCAGTATATCAGACCGGGGAGCTGTTTTTT.

This clonotype showed up many times. The chain carries TRBV10-3 and TRBJ2-1; perhaps TRBD2 as D (5 bases). CDR3 length: 15 amino acids. The germline V and J ends were trimmed by 8 bases and 9 bases, with 23 bases remaining between them. Germline CDR1 is ENHRY and CDR2 is SYGVKD. The CDR3, as DNA: TGTGCCATCTCCCCGGAAGCGGACCGCCTAGTTGAGCAGTTCTTC. Translating gives CAISPEADRLVEQFF.

This clonotype was seen more than once but under ten times. The rearrangement joins TRBV20-1 to TRBJ1-2; no clear D. This CDR3 comprises 12 residues. Germline assignment: CDR1 DFQATT and CDR2 SNEGSKA (reference sequence). Trimming removed 5 bases at V and 4 bases at J, with 11 bases between. This CDR3 reads CSALGDTYGYTF. The CDR3 bases are TGCAGTGCTCTCGGCGATACCTATGGCTACACCTTC.

This chain joins TRBV7-9 and TRBJ2-1, with 7 bases lining up with TRBD2. Per the germline V gene, CDR1 is SEHNR and CDR2 is FQNEAQ (reference sequence). J gave up 12 bases and V 1 base, and 12 bases lay outside the gene matches. CDR3 length: 15 residues. CDR3 DNA: TGTGCCAGCAGCTTAGTTTCCAGCGGGGCCTTCGGGCAGTTCTTC. Translated: CASSLVSSGAFGQFF.

J is TRBJ1-2 and V is TRBV9; a possible D gene is TRBD1 (5 bases). The CDR3 totals 14 residues. The germline V and J ends were trimmed by 2 bases and 7 bases, with 15 bases remaining between them. CDR1 and CDR2 (germline): SGDLS, YYNGEE. The CDR3 region is CASSVIGRGTGYTF. The CDR3 DNA follows: TGTGCCAGCAGCGTGATAGGACGGGGGACTGGCTACACCTTC.

The chain carries TRBV20-1 and TRBJ2-7; no reliable D call. The germline CDR1 and CDR2 sequences are DFQATT and SNEGSKA (reference sequence). The CDR3 runs to 11 residues. V was clipped by 6 bases and J by 6 bases, with 12 bases between them. CDR3 sequence: CSAARSSEQYF. DNA for the CDR3: TGCAGTGCGGCAAGGAGTAGCGAGCAGTACTTC.

This clonotype was picked up a small number of times. This chain uses TRBV9 with TRBJ1-2; 7 bases align to TRBD1. Germline V gene sequence: CDR1 SGDLS, CDR2 YYNGEE. With 3 bases clipped from V and 8 bases from J, the junction kept 4 bases outside the gene matches. There are 12 residues in the CDR3. CDR3 sequence: CASSAGTVGYTF. The CDR3 bases are TGTGCCAGCAGCGCCGGGACAGTAGGCTACACCTTC.

The CDR3 is CASSPQVAGRTDTQYF. The CDR3 DNA reads TGTGCCAGCAGCCCCCAGGTAGCGGGGCGGACAGATACGCAGTATTTT. V and J are TRBV7-2 and TRBJ2-3; 8 bases agree with TRBD2. The length of the CDR3 is 16 residues. The germline CDR1 and CDR2 sequences are SGHTA and FQGNSA. The junction had 10 bases not matched to a gene; V was cut back by 5 bases and J by 3 bases.